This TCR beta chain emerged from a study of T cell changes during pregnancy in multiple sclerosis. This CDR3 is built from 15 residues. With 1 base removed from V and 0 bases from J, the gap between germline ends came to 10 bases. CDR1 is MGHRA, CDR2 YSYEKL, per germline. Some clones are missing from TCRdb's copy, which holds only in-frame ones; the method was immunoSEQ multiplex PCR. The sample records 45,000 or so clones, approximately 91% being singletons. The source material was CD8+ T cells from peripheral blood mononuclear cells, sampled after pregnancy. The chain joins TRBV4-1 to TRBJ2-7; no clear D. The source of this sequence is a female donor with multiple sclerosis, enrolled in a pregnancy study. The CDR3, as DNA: TGCGCCAGCAGCCAAGGTTCCAGTCGCTCCTACGAGCAGTACTTC. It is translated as CASSQGSSRSYEQYF.